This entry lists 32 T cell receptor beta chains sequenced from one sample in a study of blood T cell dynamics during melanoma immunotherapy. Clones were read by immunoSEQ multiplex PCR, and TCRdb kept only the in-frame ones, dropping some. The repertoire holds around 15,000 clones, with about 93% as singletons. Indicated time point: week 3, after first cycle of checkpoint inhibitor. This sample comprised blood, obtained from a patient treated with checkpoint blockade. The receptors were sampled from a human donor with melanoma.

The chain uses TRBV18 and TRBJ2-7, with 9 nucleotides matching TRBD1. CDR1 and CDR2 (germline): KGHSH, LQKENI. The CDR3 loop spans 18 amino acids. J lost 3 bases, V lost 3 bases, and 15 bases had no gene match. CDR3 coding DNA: TGTGCCAGCTCACCGTCTTCATTCGCCGGGACAGGGAACTACGAGCAGTACTTC. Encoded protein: CASSPSSFAGTGNYEQYF.

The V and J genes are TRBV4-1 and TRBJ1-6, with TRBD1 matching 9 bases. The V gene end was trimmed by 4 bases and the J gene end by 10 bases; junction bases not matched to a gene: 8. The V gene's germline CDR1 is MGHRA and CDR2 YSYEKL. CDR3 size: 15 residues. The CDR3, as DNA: TGCGCCAGCAGCCCGGGACAGGGAAGTGGATCACCCCTCCACTTT. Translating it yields CASSPGQGSGSPLHF.

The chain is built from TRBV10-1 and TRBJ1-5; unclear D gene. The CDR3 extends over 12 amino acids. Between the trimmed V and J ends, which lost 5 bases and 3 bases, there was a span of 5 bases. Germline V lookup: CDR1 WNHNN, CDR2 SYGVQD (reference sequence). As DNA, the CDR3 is TGCGCCAGCAGTCCGAACAATCAGCCCCAGCATTTT. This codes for CASSPNNQPQHF.

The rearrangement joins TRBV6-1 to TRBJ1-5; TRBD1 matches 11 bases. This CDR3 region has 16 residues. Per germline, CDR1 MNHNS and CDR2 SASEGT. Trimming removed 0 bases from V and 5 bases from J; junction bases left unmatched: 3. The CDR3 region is CASSEADRGHHQPQHF. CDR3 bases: TGTGCCAGCAGTGAAGCGGACAGGGGGCATCATCAGCCCCAGCATTTT.

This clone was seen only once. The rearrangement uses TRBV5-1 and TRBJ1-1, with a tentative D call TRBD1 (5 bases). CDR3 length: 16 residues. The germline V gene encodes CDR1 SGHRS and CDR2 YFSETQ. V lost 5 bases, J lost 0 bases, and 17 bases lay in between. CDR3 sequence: CASRVRGDALNTEAFF. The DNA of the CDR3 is TGCGCCAGCAGGGTAAGAGGGGACGCCCTGAACACTGAAGCTTTCTTT.

The CDR3 sequence is CASSPGAGGYNEQFF. The CDR3 DNA reads TGTGCCAGCAGCCCCGGTGCAGGGGGGTACAATGAGCAGTTCTTC. J is TRBJ2-1 and V is TRBV7-9, with D tentatively TRBD1 (7 bases). The CDR3 contains 15 residues. From germline, CDR1 is SEHNR and CDR2 FQNEAQ (reference sequence). Trimming removed 5 bases from V and 4 bases from J, with 15 bases in between.

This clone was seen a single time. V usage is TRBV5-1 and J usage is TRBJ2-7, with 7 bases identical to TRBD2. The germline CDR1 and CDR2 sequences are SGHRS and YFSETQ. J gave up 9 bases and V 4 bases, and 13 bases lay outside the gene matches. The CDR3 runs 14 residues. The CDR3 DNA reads TGCGCCAGCAGCGCCCAAGGTAGCGGGCAGGTGCAGTACTTC. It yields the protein CASSAQGSGQVQYF. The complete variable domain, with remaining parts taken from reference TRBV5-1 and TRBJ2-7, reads KAGVTQTPRYLIKTRGQQVTLSCSPISGHRSVSWYQQTPGQGLQFLFEYFSETQRNKGNFPGRFSGRQFSNSRSEMNVSTLELGDSALYLCASSAQGSGQVQYFGPGTRLTVT.

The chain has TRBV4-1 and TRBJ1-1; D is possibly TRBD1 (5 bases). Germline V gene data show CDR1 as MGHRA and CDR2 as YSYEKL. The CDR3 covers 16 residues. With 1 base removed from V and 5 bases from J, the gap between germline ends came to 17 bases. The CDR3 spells CASSQAFGGFNTEAFF. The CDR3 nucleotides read TGCGCCAGCAGCCAAGCATTCGGGGGGTTTAATACTGAAGCTTTCTTT.

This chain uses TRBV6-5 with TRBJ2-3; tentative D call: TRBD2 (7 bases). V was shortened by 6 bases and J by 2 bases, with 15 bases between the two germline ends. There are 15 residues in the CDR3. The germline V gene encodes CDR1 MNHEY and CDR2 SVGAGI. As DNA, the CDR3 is TGTGCCAGCAGACCTGGGGGGGGGCCCACAGATACGCAGTATTTT. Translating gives CASRPGGGPTDTQYF.

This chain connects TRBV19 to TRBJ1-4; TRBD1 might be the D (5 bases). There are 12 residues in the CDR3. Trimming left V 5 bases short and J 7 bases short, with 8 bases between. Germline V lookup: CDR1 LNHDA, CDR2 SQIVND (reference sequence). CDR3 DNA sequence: TGTGCCAGTAGTTCCGGGGGTGAAAAACTGTTTTTT. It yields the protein CASSSGGEKLFF.

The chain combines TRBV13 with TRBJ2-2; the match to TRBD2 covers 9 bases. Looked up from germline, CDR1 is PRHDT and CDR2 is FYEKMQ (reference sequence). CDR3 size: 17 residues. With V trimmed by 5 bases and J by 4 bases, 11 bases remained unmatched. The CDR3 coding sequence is TGTGCCAGCAGCACGAGGATTAGCGGGGGTATCACCGGGGAGCTGTTTTTT. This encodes CASSTRISGGITGELFF.

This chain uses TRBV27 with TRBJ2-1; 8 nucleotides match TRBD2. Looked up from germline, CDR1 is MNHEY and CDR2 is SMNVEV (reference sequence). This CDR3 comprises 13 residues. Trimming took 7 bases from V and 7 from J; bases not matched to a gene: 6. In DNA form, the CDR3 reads TGTGCCAGCATTACTTTAGCGGGGAATGAGCAGTTCTTC. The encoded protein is CASITLAGNEQFF.

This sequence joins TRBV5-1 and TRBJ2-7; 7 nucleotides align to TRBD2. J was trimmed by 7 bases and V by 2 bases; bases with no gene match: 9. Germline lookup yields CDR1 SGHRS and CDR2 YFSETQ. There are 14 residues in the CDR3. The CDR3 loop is CASSLTGTTFEQYF. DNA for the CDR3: TGCGCCAGCAGCTTAACCGGGACTACCTTTGAGCAGTACTTC.

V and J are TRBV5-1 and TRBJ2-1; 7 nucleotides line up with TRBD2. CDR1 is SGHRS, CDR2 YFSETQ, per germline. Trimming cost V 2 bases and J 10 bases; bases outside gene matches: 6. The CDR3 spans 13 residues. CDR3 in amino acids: CASSLGGGGEQFF. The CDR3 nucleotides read TGCGCCAGCAGCTTAGGCGGGGGAGGGGAGCAGTTCTTC.

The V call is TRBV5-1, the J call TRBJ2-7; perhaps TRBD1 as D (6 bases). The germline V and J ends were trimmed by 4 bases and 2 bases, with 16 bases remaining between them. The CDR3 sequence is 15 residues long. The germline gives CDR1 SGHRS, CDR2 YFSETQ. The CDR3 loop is CASSPINRVTYEQYF. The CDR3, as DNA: TGCGCCAGCAGCCCCATTAACAGGGTTACCTACGAGCAGTACTTC.

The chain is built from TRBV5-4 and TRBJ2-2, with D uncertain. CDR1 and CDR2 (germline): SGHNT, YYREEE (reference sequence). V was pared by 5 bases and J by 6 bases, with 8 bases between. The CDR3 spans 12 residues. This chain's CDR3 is CASRQVSGELFF. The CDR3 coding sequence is TGTGCCAGCAGGCAGGTTTCCGGGGAGCTGTTTTTT.

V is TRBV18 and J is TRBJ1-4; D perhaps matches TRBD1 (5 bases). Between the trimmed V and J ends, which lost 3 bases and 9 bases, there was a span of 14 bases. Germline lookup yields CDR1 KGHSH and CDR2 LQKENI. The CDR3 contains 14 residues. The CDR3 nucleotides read TGTGCCAGCTCACCTCCGGACACCCAGAAAAAACTGTTTTTT. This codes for CASSPPDTQKKLFF.

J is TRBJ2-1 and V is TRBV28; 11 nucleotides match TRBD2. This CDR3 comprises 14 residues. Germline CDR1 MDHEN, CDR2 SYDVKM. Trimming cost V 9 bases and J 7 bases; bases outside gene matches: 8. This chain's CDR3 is CASVTSGSSNEQFF. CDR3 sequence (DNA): TGTGCCAGTGTAACTAGCGGGAGCTCGAATGAGCAGTTCTTC. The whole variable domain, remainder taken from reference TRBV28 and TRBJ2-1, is DVKVTQSSRYLVKRTGEKVFLECVQDMDHENMFWYRQDPGLGLRLIYFSYDVKMKEKGDIPEGYSVSREKKERFSLILESASTNQTSMYLCASVTSGSSNEQFFGPGTRLTVL.

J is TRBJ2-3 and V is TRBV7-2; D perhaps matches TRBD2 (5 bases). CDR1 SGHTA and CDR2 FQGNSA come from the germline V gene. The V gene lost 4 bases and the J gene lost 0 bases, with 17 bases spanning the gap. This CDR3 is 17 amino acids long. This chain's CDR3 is CASSSFPRGPSTDTQYF. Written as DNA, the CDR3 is TGTGCCAGCAGCTCATTCCCAAGAGGGCCAAGCACAGATACGCAGTATTTT.

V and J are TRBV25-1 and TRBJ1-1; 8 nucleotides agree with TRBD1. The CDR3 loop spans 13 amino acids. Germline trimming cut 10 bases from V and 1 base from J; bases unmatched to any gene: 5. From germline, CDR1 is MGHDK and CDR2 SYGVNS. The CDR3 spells CATWDRTNTEAFF. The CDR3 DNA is TGTGCCACCTGGGACAGGACGAACACTGAAGCTTTCTTT.

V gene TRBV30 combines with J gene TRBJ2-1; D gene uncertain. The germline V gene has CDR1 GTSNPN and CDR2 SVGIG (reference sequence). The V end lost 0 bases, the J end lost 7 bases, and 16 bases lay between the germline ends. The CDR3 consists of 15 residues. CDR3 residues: CAWSVRSGPENEQFF. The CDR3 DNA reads TGTGCCTGGAGTGTTCGGTCGGGCCCGGAAAATGAGCAGTTCTTC.

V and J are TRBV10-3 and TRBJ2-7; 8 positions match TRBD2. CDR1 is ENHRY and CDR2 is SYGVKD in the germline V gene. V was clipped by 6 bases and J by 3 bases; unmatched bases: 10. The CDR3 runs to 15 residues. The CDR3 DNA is TGTGCCATCAGGACGGCTAGCGGGTCGTACTACGAGCAGTACTTC. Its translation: CAIRTASGSYYEQYF.

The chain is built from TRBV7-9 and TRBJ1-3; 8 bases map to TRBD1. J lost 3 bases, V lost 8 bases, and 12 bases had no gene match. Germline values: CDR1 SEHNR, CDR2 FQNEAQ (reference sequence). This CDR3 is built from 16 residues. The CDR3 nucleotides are TGTGCCAGCCTAGGGGGCCAGGGGGCTCTTGGAAACACCATATATTTT. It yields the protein CASLGGQGALGNTIYF.

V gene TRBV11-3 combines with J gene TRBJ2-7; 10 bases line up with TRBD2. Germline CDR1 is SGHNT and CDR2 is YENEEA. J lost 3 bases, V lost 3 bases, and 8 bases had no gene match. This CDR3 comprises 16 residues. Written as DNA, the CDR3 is TGTGCCAGCAGCTTGGACACTAGCGGGGCATTCTACGAGCAGTACTTC. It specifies CASSLDTSGAFYEQYF. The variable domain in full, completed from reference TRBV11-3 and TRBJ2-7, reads EAGVVQSPRYKIIEKKQPVAFWCNPISGHNTLYWYLQNLGQGPELLIRYENEEAVDDSQLPKDRFSAERLKGVDSTLKIQPAELGDSAVYLCASSLDTSGAFYEQYFGPGTRLTVT.

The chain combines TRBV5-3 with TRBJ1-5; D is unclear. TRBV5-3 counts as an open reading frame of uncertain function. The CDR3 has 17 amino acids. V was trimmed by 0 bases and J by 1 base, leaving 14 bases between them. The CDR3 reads CARSLEKGKKSNQPQHF. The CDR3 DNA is TGTGCCAGAAGCTTGGAGAAGGGTAAAAAAAGCAATCAGCCCCAGCATTTT.

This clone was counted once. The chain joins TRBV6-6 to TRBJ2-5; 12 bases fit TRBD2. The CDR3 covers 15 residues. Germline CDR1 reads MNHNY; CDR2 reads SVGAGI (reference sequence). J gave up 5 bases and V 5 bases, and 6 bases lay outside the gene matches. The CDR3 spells CASSALAGGQETQYF. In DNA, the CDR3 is TGTGCCAGCAGTGCTCTAGCGGGGGGGCAGGAGACCCAGTACTTC.

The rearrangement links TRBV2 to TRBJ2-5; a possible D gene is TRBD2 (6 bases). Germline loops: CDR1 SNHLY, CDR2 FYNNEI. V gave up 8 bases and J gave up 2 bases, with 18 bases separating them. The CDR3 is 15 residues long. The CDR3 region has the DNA TGTGCCAGCCAAGACCTCTCGGGAGCACAAGAGACCCAGTACTTC. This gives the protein CASQDLSGAQETQYF. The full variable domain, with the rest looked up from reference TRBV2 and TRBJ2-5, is EPEVTQTPSHQVTQMGQEVILRCVPISNHLYFYWYRQILGQKVEFLVSFYNNEISEKSEIFDDQFSVERPDGSNFTLKIRSTKLEDSAMYFCASQDLSGAQETQYFGPGTRLLVL.

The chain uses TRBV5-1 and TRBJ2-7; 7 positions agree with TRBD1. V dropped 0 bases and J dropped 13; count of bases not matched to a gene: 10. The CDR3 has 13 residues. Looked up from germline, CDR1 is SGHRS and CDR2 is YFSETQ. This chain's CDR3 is CASSLGQGLPFYF. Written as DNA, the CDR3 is TGCGCCAGCAGCTTGGGACAGGGTCTTCCGTTTTACTTC.

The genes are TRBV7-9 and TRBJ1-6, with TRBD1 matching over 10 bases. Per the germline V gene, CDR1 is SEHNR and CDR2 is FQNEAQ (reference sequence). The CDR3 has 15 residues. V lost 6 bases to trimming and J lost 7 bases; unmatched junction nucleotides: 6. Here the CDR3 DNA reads TGTGCCAGCAGTCGCCGGGACAGGGGAAATTCACCCCTCCACTTT. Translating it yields CASSRRDRGNSPLHF.

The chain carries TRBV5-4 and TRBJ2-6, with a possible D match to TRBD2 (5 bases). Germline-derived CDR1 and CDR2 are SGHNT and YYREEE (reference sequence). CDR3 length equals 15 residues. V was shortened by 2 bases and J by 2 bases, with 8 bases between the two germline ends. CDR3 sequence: CASSFSGAGANVLTF. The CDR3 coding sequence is TGTGCCAGCAGCTTTTCCGGGGCTGGGGCCAACGTCCTGACTTTC.

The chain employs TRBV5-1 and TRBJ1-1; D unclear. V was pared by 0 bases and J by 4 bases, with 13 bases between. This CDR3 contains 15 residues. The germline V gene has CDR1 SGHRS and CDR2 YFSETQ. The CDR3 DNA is TGCGCCAGCAGCTTGGACAGACCCAGGAGCACTGAAGCTTTCTTT. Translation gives CASSLDRPRSTEAFF.

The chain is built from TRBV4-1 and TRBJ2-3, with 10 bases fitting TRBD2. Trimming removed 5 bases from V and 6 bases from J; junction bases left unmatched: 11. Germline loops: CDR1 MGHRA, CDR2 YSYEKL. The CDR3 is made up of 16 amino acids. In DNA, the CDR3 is TGCGCCAGCAGCGGGGCTAGCGGGAGTATTTTGGATACGCAGTATTTT. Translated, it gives CASSGASGSILDTQYF.